This record concerns one TCR beta chain sequence. CDR3 size: 13 residues. Germline loops: CDR1 SNHLY, CDR2 FYNNEI. V was shortened by 3 bases and J by 5 bases, with 8 bases between the two germline ends. The entry originates in a study of cytomegalovirus exposure and HLA in healthy donors. PCR amplification relied on 60 Vbeta primers (plus 13 Jbeta primers). Assay used: immunoSEQ multiplex PCR; TCRdb lists only in-frame clones, some missing. The profile shows about 94,000 clones, 79% of them singletons. The source is a woman aged 40 to 50 in good health and CMV-seronegative. The sequenced sample consisted of PBMCs. V is TRBV2 and J is TRBJ1-5; perhaps TRBD1 as D (5 bases). CDR3 amino acids: CASSDEQDQPQHF. CDR3 sequence (DNA): TGTGCCAGCAGTGATGAACAGGATCAGCCCCAGCATTTT.